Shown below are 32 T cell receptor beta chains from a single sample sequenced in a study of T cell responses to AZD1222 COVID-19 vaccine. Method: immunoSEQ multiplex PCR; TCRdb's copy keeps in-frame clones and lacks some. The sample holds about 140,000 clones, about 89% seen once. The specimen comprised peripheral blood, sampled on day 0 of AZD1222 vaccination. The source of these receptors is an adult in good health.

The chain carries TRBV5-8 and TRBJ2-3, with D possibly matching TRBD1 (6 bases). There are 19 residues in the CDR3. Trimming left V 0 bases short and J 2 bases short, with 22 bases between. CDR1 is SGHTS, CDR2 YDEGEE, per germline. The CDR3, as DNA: TGTGCCAGCAGCTTGGAGCCCCTGACAGGCCTCCGATCCACAGATACGCAGTATTTT. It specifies CASSLEPLTGLRSTDTQYF.

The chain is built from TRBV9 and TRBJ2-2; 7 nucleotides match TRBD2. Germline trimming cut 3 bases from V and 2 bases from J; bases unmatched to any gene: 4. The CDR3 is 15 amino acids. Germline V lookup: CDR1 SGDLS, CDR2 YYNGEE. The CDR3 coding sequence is TGTGCCAGCAGCGCGGGGGACTACAACACCGGGGAGCTGTTTTTT. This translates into CASSAGDYNTGELFF.

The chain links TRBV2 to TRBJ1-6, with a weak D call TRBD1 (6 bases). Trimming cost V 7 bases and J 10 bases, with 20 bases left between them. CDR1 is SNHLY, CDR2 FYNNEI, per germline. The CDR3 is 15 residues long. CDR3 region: CASNGGQGRRSPLHF. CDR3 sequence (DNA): TGTGCCAGCAATGGGGGCCAGGGGAGGAGATCACCCCTCCACTTT.

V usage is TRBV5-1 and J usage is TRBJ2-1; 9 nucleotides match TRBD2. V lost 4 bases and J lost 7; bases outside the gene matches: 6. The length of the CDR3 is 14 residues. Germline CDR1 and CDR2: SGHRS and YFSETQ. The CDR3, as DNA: TGCGCCAGCAGCGTTAGCGGGGGCCCGAATGAGCAGTTCTTC. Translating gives CASSVSGGPNEQFF. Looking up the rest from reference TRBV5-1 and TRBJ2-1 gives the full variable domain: KAGVTQTPRYLIKTRGQQVTLSCSPISGHRSVSWYQQTPGQGLQFLFEYFSETQRNKGNFPGRFSGRQFSNSRSEMNVSTLELGDSALYLCASSVSGGPNEQFFGPGTRLTVL.

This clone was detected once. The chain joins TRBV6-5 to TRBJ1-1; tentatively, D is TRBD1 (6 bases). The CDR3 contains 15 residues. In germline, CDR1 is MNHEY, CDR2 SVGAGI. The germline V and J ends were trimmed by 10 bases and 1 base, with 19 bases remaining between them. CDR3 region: CATRNQGLTNTEAFF. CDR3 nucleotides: TGTGCCACCCGAAACCAGGGGTTAACGAACACTGAAGCTTTCTTT.

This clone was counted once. As DNA, the CDR3 is TGTGCCAGCAGGCAGACCGGGACAGGAGGAAACACCATATATTTT. Translated: CASRQTGTGGNTIYF. The rearrangement uses TRBV28 and TRBJ1-3; 8 nucleotides align to TRBD1. The J segment lost 4 bases and the V segment lost 6 bases, leaving 8 bases of the junction unmatched. The CDR3 is 15 amino acids. In germline, CDR1 is MDHEN, CDR2 SYDVKM.

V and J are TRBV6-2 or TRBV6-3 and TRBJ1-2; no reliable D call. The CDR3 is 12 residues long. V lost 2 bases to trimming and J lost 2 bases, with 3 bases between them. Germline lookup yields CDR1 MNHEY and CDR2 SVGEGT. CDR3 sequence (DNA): TGTGCCAGCAGTTACCCGAACTATGGCTACACCTTC. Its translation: CASSYPNYGYTF.

The CDR3 DNA reads TGTGCCAGCAGCGGCCAAGAGACCCAGTACTTC. It translates to CASSGQETQYF. This rearrangement joins TRBV28 to TRBJ2-5; no firm D call. V dropped 6 bases and J dropped 1 base, with 3 bases sitting between them. The CDR3 has 11 amino acids. From germline, CDR1 is MDHEN and CDR2 SYDVKM.

Written as DNA, the CDR3 is TGTGCCAGCACCCCGGGGGCGGCCAATCAGCCCCAGCATTTT. Encoded protein: CASTPGAANQPQHF. This chain joins TRBV7-2 and TRBJ1-5, with D possibly TRBD1 on 6 matching bases. V was trimmed by 7 bases and J by 3 bases, leaving 13 bases between them. Germline CDR1 SGHTA, CDR2 FQGNSA. CDR3 size: 14 residues.

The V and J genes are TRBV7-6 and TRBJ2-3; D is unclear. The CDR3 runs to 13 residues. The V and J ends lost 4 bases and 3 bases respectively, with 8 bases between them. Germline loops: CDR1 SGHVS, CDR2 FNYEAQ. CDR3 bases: TGTGCCAGCAGCTGGGTGGGTACAGATACGCAGTATTTT. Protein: CASSWVGTDTQYF.

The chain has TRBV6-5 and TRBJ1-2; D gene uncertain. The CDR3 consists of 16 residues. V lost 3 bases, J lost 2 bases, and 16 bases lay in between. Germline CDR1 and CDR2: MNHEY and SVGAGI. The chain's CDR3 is CASSYGRIHSNYGYTF. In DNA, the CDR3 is TGTGCCAGCAGTTATGGTAGAATCCACTCAAACTATGGCTACACCTTC.

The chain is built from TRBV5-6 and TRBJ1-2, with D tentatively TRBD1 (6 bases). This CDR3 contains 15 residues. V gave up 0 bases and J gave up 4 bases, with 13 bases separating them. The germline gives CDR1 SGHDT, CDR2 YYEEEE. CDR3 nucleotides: TGTGCCAGCAGCTTGGTTCACAGGGAGGTCTATGGCTACACCTTC. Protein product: CASSLVHREVYGYTF.

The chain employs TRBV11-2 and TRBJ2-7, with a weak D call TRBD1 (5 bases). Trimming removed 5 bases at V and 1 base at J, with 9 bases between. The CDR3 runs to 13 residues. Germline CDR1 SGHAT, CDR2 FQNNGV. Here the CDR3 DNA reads TGTGCCAGCAGCCCCGACAGATCCTACGAGCAGTACTTC. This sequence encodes CASSPDRSYEQYF.

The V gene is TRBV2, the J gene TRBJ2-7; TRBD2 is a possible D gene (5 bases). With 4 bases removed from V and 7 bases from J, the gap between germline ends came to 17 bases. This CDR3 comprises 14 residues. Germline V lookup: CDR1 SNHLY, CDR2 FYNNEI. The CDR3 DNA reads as TGTGCCAGCAGTGTTAATCTGGCGGGTAGGGAGCAGTACTTC. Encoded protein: CASSVNLAGREQYF.

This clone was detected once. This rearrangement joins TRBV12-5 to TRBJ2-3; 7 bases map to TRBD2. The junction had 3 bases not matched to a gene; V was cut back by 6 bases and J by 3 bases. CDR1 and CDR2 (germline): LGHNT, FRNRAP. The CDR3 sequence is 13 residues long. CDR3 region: CASGAGGTDTQYF. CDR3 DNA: TGTGCTAGTGGAGCCGGGGGGACAGATACGCAGTATTTT.

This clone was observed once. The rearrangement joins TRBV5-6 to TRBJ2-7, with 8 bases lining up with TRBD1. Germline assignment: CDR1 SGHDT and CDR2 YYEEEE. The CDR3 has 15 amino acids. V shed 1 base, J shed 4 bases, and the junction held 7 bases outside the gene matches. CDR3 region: CASSLYGTGPYEQYF. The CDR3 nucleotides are TGTGCCAGCAGCTTGTACGGGACAGGACCATACGAGCAGTACTTC. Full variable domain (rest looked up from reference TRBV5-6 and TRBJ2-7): DAGVTQSPTHLIKTRGQQVTLRCSPKSGHDTVSWYQQALGQGPQFIFQYYEEEERQRGNFPDRFSGHQFPNYSSELNVNALLLGDSALYLCASSLYGTGPYEQYFGPGTRLTVT.

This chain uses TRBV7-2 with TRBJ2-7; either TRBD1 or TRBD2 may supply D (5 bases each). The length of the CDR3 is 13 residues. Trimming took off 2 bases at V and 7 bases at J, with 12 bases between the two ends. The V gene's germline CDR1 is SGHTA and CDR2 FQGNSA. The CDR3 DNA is TGTGCCAGCAGCTTACCGGGGACGCCTGAGCAGTACTTC. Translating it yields CASSLPGTPEQYF.

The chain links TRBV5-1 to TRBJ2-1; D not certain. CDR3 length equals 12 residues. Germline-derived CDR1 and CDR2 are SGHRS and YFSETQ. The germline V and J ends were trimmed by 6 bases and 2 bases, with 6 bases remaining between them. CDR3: CASTEAYNEQFF. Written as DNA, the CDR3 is TGCGCCAGCACTGAAGCCTACAATGAGCAGTTCTTC.

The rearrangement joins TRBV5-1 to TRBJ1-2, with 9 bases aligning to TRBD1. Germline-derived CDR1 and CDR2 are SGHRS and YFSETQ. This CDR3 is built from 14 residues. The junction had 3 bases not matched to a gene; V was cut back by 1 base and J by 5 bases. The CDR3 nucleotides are TGCGCCAGCAGCTTGCCCGGGACAGGGTATGGCTACACCTTC. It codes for CASSLPGTGYGYTF.

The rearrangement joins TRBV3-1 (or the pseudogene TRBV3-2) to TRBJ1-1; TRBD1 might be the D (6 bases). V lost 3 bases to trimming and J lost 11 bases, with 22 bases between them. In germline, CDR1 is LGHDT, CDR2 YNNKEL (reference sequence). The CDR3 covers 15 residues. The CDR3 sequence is CASSQGPDSRLRAFF. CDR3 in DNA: TGTGCCAGCAGCCAGGGCCCGGACAGCCGCCTTCGGGCTTTCTTT.

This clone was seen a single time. CDR3 nucleotide sequence: TGTGCCAGCAGCCCCCAACAGGGGACAGGAGACGAGCAGTACTTC. It specifies CASSPQQGTGDEQYF. J is TRBJ2-7 and V is TRBV13; 8 nucleotides align to TRBD1. CDR1 is PRHDT, CDR2 FYEKMQ, per germline (reference sequence). J lost 5 bases, V lost 5 bases, and 11 bases had no gene match. The CDR3 loop spans 15 amino acids.

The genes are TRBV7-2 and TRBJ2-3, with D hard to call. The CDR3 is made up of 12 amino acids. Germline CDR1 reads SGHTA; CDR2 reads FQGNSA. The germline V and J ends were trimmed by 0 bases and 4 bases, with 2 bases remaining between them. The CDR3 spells CASSLAADTQYF. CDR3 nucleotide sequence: TGTGCCAGCAGCTTAGCGGCAGATACGCAGTATTTT.

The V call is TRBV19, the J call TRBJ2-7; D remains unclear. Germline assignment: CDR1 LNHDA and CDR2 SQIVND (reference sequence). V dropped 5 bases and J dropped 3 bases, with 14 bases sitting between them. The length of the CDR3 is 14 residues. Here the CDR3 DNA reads TGTGCCAGTAGTTCCCAACAATGGGGCTACGAGCAGTACTTC. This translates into CASSSQQWGYEQYF. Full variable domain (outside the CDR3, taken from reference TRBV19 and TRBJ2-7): DGGITQSPKYLFRKEGQNVTLSCEQNLNHDAMYWYRQDPGQGLRLIYYSQIVNDFQKGDIAEGYSVSREKKESFPLTVTSAQKNPTAFYLCASSSQQWGYEQYFGPGTRLTVT.

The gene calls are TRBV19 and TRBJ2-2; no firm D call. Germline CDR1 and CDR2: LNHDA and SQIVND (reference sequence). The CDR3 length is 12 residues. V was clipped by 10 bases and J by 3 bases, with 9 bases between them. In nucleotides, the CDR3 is TGTGCCACGATCCACGACACCGGGGAGCTGTTTTTT. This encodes CATIHDTGELFF.

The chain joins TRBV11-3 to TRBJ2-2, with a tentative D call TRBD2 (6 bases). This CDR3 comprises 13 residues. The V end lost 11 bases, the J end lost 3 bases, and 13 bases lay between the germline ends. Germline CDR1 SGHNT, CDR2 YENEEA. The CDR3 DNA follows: TGTGCCCCCCCAGGCGGGGACACCGGGGAGCTGTTTTTT. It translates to CAPPGGDTGELFF. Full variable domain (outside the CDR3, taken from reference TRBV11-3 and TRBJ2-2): EAGVVQSPRYKIIEKKQPVAFWCNPISGHNTLYWYLQNLGQGPELLIRYENEEAVDDSQLPKDRFSAERLKGVDSTLKIQPAELGDSAVYLCAPPGGDTGELFFGEGSRLTVL.

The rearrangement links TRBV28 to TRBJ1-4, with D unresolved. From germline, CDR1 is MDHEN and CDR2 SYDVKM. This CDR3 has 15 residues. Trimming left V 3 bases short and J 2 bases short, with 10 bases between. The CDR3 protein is CASSFLLNTNEKLFF. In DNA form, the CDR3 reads TGTGCCAGCAGTTTTTTGCTCAACACTAATGAAAAACTGTTTTTT.

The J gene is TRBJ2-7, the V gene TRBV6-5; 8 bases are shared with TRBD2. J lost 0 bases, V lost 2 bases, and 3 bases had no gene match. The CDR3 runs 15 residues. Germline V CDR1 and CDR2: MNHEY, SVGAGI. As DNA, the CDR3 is TGTGCCAGCAGTTACGGCACTAGCGGCTCCTACGAGCAGTACTTC. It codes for CASSYGTSGSYEQYF.

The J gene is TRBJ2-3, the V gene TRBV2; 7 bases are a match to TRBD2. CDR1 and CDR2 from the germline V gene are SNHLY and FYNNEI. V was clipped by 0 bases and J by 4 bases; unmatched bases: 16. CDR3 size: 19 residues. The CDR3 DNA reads TGTGCCAGCAGTGAAGCGCGAAGGGCTAGCGGTATCAGGGCAGATACGCAGTATTTT. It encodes CASSEARRASGIRADTQYF.

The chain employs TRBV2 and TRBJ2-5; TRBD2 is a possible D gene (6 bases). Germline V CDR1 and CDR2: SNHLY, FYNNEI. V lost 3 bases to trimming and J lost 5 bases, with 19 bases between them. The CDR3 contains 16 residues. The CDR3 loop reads CASSDFAGIPGETQYF. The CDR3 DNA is TGTGCCAGCAGTGACTTTGCGGGGATACCTGGGGAGACCCAGTACTTC.

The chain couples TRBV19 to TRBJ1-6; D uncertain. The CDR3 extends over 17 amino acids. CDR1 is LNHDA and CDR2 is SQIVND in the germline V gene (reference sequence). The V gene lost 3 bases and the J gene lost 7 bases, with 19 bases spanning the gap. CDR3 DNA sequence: TGTGCCAGTAGTATGGGCCGAAGACGGCCATTGAATTCACCCCTCCACTTT. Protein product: CASSMGRRRPLNSPLHF. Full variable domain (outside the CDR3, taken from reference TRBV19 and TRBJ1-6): DGGITQSPKYLFRKEGQNVTLSCEQNLNHDAMYWYRQDPGQGLRLIYYSQIVNDFQKGDIAEGYSVSREKKESFPLTVTSAQKNPTAFYLCASSMGRRRPLNSPLHFGNGTRLTVT.

The CDR3 nucleotides read TGTGCCAGCAGCGTAGGAGGGGACCCCATGAACACTGAAGCTTTCTTT. Its translation: CASSVGGDPMNTEAFF. V and J are TRBV9 and TRBJ1-1; possible D gene TRBD1, 5 bases. Trimming cost V 0 bases and J 0 bases, with 12 bases left between them. The CDR3 has 16 residues. Germline V CDR1 and CDR2: SGDLS, YYNGEE. Drawing the rest from reference TRBV9 and TRBJ1-1, the complete variable domain is DSGVTQTPKHLITATGQRVTLRCSPRSGDLSVYWYQQSLDQGLQFLIQYYNGEERAKGNILERFSAQQFPDLHSELNLSSLELGDSALYFCASSVGGDPMNTEAFFGQGTRLTVV.

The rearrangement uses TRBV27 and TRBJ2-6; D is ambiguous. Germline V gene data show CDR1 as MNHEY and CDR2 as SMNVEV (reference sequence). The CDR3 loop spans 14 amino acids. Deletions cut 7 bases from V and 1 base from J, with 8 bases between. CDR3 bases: TGTGCCAGCAAAATAGTATCTGGGGCCAACGTCCTGACTTTC. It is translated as CASKIVSGANVLTF.